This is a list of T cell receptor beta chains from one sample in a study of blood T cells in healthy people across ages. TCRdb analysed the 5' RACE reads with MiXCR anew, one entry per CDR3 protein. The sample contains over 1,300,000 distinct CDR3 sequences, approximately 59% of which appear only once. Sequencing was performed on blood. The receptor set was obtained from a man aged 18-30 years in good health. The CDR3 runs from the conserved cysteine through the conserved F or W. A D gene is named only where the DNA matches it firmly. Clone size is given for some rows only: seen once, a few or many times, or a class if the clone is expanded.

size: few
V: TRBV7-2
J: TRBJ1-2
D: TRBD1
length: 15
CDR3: CASSHEGTVSYGYTF
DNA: TGTGCCAGCAGCCACGAGGGGACAGTTTCCTATGGCTACACCTTC

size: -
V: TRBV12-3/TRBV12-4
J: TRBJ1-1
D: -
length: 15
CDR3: CASSWRGAVNTEAFF
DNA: TGTGCCAGCAGTTGGAGGGGAGCGGTGAACACTGAAGCTTTCTTT

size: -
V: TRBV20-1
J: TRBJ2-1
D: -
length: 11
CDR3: CSAPRVPEQFF
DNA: TGCAGTGCCCCTCGGGTTCCTGAGCAGTTCTTC

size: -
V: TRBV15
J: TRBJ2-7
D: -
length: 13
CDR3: CATSRLRGYEQYF
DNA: TGTGCCACCAGCAGGCTGAGGGGCTACGAGCAGTACTTC

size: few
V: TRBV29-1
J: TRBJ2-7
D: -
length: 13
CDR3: CSVETSSSYEQYF
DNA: TGCAGCGTCGAGACTAGTTCGTCCTACGAGCAGTACTTC

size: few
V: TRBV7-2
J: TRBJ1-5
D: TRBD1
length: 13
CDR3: CASSVRGYQPQHF
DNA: TGTGCCAGCAGCGTCAGGGGGTATCAGCCCCAGCATTTT

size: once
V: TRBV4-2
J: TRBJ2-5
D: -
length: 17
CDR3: CASSQEPRGSGQETQYF
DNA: TGTGCCAGCAGCCAAGAACCGAGGGGGTCGGGGCAAGAGACCCAGTACTTC

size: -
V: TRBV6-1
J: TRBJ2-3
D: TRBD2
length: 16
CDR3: CASNKGLAGVTDTQYF
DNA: TGTGCCAGCAATAAAGGACTAGCGGGAGTTACAGATACGCAGTATTTT

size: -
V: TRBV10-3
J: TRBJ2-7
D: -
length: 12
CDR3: CAISPDKYEQYF
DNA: TGTGCCATCAGTCCGGACAAGTACGAGCAGTACTTC

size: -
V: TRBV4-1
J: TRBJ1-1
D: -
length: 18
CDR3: CASSQGRPTPSMNTEAFF
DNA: TGCGCCAGCAGCCAAGGACGGCCCACACCCTCCATGAACACTGAAGCTTTCTTT

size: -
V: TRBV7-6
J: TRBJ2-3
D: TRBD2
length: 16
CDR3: CASSLYSLAGTDTQYF
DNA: TGTGCCAGCAGCTTATATAGCCTAGCGGGAACAGATACGCAGTATTTT

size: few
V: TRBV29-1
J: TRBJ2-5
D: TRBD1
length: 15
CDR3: CSVEVQGARTETQYF
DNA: TGCAGCGTTGAAGTACAGGGGGCAAGAACGGAGACCCAGTACTTC

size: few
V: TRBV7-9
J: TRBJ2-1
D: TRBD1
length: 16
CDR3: CASSLSGTGSYNEQFF
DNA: TGTGCCAGCAGCTTAAGCGGGACAGGGTCCTACAATGAGCAGTTCTTC

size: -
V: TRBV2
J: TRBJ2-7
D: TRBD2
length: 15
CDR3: CASVIAGDNRYEQYF
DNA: TGTGCCAGCGTTATAGCGGGAGATAATCGGTACGAGCAGTACTTC

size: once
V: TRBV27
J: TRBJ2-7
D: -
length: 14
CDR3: CASSLGGAIYEQYF
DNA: TGTGCCAGCAGTTTGGGGGGGGCAATCTACGAGCAGTACTTC

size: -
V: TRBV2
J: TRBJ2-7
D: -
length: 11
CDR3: CASSTNPEQYF
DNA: TGTGCCAGCAGTACCAATCCCGAGCAGTACTTC

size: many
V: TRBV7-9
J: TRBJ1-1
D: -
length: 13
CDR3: CASSLGTNTEAFF
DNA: TGTGCCAGCAGTCTAGGGACGAACACTGAAGCTTTCTTT

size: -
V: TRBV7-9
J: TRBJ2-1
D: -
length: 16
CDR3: CASSSKTSRSYNEQFF
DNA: TGTGCCAGCAGCTCAAAGACCTCTCGCTCCTACAATGAGCAGTTCTTC

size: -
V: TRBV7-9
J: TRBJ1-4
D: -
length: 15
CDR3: CASSLGPGGDEKLFF
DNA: TGTGCCAGCAGCTTAGGGCCGGGGGGAGATGAAAAACTGTTTTTT

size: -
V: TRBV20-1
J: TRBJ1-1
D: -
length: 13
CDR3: CSAWLGQNTEAFF
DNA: TGCAGTGCTTGGCTTGGACAGAACACTGAAGCTTTCTTT

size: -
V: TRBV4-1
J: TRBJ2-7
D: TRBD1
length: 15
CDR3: CASSQGGQGNYEQYF
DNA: TGCGCCAGCAGCCAAGGGGGACAGGGAAACTACGAGCAGTACTTC

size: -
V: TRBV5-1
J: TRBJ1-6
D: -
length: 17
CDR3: CASSLVGVGGGESPLHF
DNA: TGCGCCAGCAGCTTGGTTGGGGTAGGAGGAGGGGAATCACCCCTCCACTTT

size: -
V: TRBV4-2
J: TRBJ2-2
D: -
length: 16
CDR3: CASSQAEPPGAGELFF
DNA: TGTGCCAGCAGCCAAGCTGAACCCCCGGGGGCCGGGGAGCTGTTTTTT

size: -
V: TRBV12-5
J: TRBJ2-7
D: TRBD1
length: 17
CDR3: CASGLVRGTGESYEQYF
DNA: TGTGCTAGTGGTTTGGTACGCGGGACAGGGGAAAGCTACGAGCAGTACTTC

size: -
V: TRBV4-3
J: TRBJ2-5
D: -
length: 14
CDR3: CASSQEPAQETQYF
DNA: TGCGCCAGCAGCCAAGAGCCAGCCCAAGAGACCCAGTACTTC

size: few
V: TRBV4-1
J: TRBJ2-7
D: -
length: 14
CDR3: CASSQEVVTYEQYF
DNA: TGCGCCAGCAGCCAAGAAGTCGTCACCTACGAGCAGTACTTC

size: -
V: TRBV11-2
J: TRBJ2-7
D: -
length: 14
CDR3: CASSPPRDTPEQYF
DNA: TGTGCCAGCAGCCCGCCGCGGGACACCCCCGAGCAGTACTTC

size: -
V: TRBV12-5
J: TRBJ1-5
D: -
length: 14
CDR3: CASGPEGSNQPQHF
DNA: TGTGCTAGTGGTCCGGAGGGGAGCAATCAGCCCCAGCATTTT

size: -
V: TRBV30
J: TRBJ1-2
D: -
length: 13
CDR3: CAWSVDSNYGYTF
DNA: TGTGCCTGGAGTGTCGACAGTAACTATGGCTACACCTTC

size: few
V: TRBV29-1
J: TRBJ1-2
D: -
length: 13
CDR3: CSVLQGTDYGYTF
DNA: TGCAGCGTTTTGCAGGGGACCGACTATGGCTACACCTTC

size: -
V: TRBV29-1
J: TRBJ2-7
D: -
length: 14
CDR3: CSVGMLERNYEQYF
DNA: TGCAGCGTTGGTATGCTCGAGCGGAACTACGAGCAGTACTTC

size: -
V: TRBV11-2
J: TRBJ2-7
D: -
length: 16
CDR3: CASSSDGLLFAYEQYF
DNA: TGTGCCAGCAGCTCCGACGGACTTCTTTTTGCCTACGAGCAGTACTTC

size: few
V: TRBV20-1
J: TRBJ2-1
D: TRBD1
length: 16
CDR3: CSARDYRDRGPNEQFF
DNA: TGCAGTGCTAGAGACTACCGGGACAGGGGGCCCAATGAGCAGTTCTTC

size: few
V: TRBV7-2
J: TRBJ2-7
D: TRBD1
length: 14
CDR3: CASREGGSSYEQYF
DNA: TGTGCCAGCAGAGAAGGGGGCAGTTCCTACGAGCAGTACTTC

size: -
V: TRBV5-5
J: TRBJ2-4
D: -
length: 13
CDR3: CAGREDPKNIQYF
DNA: TGTGCCGGCAGGGAGGACCCAAAAAACATTCAGTACTTC

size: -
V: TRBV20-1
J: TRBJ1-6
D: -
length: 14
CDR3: CSSEGGAGNSPLHF
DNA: TGCAGCTCCGAGGGGGGCGCTGGGAACTCACCCCTCCACTTT

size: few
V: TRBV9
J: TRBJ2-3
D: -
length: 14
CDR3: CASSVVTGPDTQYF
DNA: TGTGCCAGCAGCGTAGTAACAGGCCCAGATACGCAGTATTTT

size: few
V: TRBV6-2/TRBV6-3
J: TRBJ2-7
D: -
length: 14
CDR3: CASSGTDTFHEQYF
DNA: TGTGCCAGCAGTGGTACGGATACTTTCCACGAGCAGTACTTC

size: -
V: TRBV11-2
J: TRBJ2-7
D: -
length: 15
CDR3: CASSFRGGENSEQYF
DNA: TGTGCCAGCAGCTTCCGTGGAGGGGAGAACTCCGAGCAGTACTTC

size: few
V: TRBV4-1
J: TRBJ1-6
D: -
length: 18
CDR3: CASSQGAPRTALNSPLHF
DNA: TGCGCCAGCAGCCAAGGGGCGCCCAGGACAGCACTGAATTCACCCCTCCACTTT

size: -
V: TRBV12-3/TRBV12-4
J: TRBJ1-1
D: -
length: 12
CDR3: CASSLQGAEAFF
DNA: TGTGCCAGCAGTTTACAAGGGGCTGAAGCTTTCTTT

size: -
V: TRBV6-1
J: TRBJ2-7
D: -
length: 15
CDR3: CASSEEGLSSYEQYF
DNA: TGTGCCAGCAGTGAAGAGGGGTTGAGCTCCTACGAGCAGTACTTC

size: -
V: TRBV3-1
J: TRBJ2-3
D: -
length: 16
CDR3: CASSQGLRRSTDTQYF
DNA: TGTGCCAGCAGCCAAGGATTGAGGCGGAGCACAGATACGCAGTATTTT

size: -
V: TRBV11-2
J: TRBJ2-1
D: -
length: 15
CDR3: CASSYRPSRGNEQFF
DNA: TGTGCCAGCAGCTACCGACCCTCGAGGGGCAATGAGCAGTTCTTC